This T cell receptor beta chain was found in a study of cytomegalovirus exposure and HLA in healthy donors. General study points: Rarity held for most TCR sequences, but there were some public TCRs that occurred in many donors. According to the study, 150 to 200 TCR beta chains were cytomegalovirus-associated.

The CDR3 totals 15 residues. Germline CDR1 and CDR2: SGHRS and YFSETQ. The trim removed 2 bases at V and 4 bases at J, leaving 9 bases unmatched. TCRdb's table, derived via immunoSEQ multiplex PCR, lists solely in-frame clones and lacks some. The table lists 180,000 or so clones, about 89% of them singletons. Note on this clone: Its specificity is not known.

The chain carries TRBV5-1 and TRBJ2-7; the match to TRBD2 covers 7 bases. Sequencing input: PBMCs. The TCR was taken from a man aged 25-45 years in good health and CMV-seropositive. CDR3 amino acids: CASSLGTSAGYEQYF. Here the CDR3 DNA reads TGCGCCAGCAGCTTAGGCACTAGCGCTGGGTACGAGCAGTACTTC.